This T cell receptor (beta chain) was sequenced for a study of CD8+CD57+ T cells in acquired aplastic anemia. Study outcomes and limitations: Common to patients and controls were approximately 30 CD8+ CDR3 sequences. Patient and control CD8+ Simpson's diversity was not significantly different.

After removal of 5 bases from V and 5 bases from J, the junction contained 3 bases not matched to a gene. This CDR3 has 13 amino acids. Per germline, CDR1 SGHVS and CDR2 FQNEAQ. For this clonotype: Its antigen is currently unknown.

According to the study, genomic DNA was the template for TCR beta VDJ and CDR3 profiling. TCRdb called the reads again in MiXCR, with one record for every CDR3 protein. The sample lists hundreds of thousands of distinct CDR3 sequences, over 25% occurring once. Sequenced patients had shown CD8+CD57+ cell expansion by flow cytometry. Source material: sorted CD4+, CD8+, or CD8+CD57+ T cells (not recorded which) from PBMCs. The chain links TRBV7-8 to TRBJ2-7; TRBD1 matches 10 bases. The sequence derives from a human donor with aplastic anemia. The chain's CDR3 is CASSTDRGHEQYF. The CDR3 region has the DNA TGTGCCAGCAGCACAGACAGGGGGCACGAGCAGTACTTC.